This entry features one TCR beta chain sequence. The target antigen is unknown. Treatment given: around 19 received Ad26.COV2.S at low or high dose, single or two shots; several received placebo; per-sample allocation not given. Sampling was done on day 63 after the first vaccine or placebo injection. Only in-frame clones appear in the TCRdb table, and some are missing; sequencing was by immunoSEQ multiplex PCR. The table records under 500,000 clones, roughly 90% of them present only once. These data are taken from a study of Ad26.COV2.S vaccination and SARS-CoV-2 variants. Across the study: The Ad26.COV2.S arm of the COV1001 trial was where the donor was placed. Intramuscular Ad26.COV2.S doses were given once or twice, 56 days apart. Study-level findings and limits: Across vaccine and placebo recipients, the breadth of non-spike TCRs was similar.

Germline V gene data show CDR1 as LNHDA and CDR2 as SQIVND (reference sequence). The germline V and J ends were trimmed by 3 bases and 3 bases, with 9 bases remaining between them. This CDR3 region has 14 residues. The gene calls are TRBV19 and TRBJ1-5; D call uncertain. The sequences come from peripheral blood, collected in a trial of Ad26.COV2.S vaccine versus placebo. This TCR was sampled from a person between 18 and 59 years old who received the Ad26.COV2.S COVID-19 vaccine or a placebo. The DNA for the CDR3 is TGTGCCAGTAGTATGGGGTATAACAATCAGCCCCAGCATTTT. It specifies CASSMGYNNQPQHF.